This T cell receptor beta chain was identified during a study of shared clonotypes between healthy human individuals. CD45RA-negative memory and CD45RA+ naive subsets were split from the CD4+ cells. In germline, CDR1 is MNHEY, CDR2 SMNVEV (reference sequence). The CDR3 totals 15 residues. V lost 5 bases and J 4 bases, leaving 14 bases between the germline ends. Genomic DNA per cell subset filled all wells of several immunoSEQ plates. Sequencing used immunoSEQ multiplex PCR; TCRdb keeps in-frame clones, though not all of them. This sample carries 2 million to 3 million clones, approximately 94% of them seen once, and the ten largest clones take around 0.4%.

The origin of this receptor is a man between 18 and 35 years old in good health. Some clones in this sample may be carry-over from other donors' samples. The specimen was naive CD4+ T cells from PBMCs. The subset was: CD45RA+ positively selected. V gene TRBV27 combines with J gene TRBJ2-2; tentatively, D is TRBD1 (6 bases). For the CDR3, the DNA is TGTGCCAGCAGTCTCCGACAGGCCTCCACCGGGGAGCTGTTTTTT. Translated, it gives CASSLRQASTGELFF.